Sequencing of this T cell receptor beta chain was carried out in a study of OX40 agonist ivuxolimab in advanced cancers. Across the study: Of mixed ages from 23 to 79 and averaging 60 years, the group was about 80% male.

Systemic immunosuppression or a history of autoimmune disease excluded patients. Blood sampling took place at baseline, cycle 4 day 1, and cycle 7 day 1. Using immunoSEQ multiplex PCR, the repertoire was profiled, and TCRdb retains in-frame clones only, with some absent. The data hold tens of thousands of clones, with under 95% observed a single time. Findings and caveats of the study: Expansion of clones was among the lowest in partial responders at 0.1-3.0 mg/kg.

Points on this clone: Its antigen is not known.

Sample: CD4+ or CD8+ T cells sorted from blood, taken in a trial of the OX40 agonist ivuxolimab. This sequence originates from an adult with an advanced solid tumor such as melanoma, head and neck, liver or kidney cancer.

CDR3 in DNA: TGTGCCTGGGAACAGGGGACCTCCTACGAGCAGTACTTC. Protein product: CAWEQGTSYEQYF. V gene TRBV30 combines with J gene TRBJ2-7, with 7 bases identical to TRBD1. Germline-derived CDR1 and CDR2 are GTSNPN and SVGIG (reference sequence). V gave up 5 bases and J gave up 0 bases; unmatched junction bases: 4. The CDR3 is made up of 13 amino acids.